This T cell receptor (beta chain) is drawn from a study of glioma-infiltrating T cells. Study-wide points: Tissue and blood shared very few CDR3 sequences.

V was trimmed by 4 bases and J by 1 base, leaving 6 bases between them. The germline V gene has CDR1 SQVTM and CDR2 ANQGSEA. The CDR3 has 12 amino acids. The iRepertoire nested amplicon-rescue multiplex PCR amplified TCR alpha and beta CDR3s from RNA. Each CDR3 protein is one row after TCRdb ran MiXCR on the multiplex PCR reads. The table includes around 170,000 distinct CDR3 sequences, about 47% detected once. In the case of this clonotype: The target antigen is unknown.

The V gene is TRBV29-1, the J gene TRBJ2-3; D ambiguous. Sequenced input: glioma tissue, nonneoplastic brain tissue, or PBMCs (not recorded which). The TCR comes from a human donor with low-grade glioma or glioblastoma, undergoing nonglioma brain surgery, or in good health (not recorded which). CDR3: CSVGSGTDTQYF. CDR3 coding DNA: TGCAGCGTTGGCTCGGGCACAGATACGCAGTATTTT.